This TCR beta chain is drawn from a study of Ad26.COV2.S vaccination and SARS-CoV-2 variants. For this clone: Its antigen remains unidentified.

The assay was immunoSEQ multiplex PCR, and TCRdb's table has in-frame clones only and misses some. The table includes fewer than 55,000 clones, approximately 80% detected once. V lost 3 bases, J lost 8 bases, and 6 bases stayed unmatched. This CDR3 contains 15 residues. Per germline, CDR1 MGHRA and CDR2 YSYEKL. Study observations and caveats: Vaccine recipients showed a spike-specific TCR breadth that was higher than in placebo recipients. Vaccine and placebo recipients had comparable breadth of non-spike TCRs. Post-vaccination spike-specific CD8+ and CD4+ T cell responses reportedly had substantial breadth.

V is TRBV4-1 and J is TRBJ1-4, with 10 bases matching TRBD1. The sequence came from a human donor who had recovered from COVID-19. The sample consisted of peripheral blood, taken after recovery from COVID-19. Here the CDR3 DNA reads TGCGCCAGCAGCCACCCAGGACAGGGGGGAGAAAAACTGTTTTTT. It encodes CASSHPGQGGEKLFF.